This TCR beta chain was sequenced for a study of blood T cell repertoires in COVID-19. In the study overall: The origin of the acute and convalescent COVID-19 samples was the United States, Italy and Spain. The analysed material was cDNA or gDNA that came from T cells, B-cell-depleted T cells, or PBMCs.

In the original workflow: Nucleated cell counts were estimated from reference gene primer amplification. Sequenced by immunoSEQ multiplex PCR; TCRdb stores in-frame clones only, minus some. V and J calls plus clone size are reproduced from that table; the DNA served to infer D and trimming. The table shows about 200,000 clones, with approximately 87% occurring only once. Deletions cut 4 bases from V and 3 bases from J, with 10 bases between. Germline values: CDR1 SGHTA, CDR2 FQGNSA. The CDR3 spans 15 residues. The rearrangement uses TRBV7-2 and TRBJ1-6; TRBD1 is a possible D gene (5 bases). What was sequenced was peripheral blood. The clonotype originates from a woman in her 70s with acute or convalescent COVID-19. CDR3 nucleotides: TGTGCCAGCAGCTCGCGGGACGGCTATAATTCACCCCTCCACTTT. It encodes CASSSRDGYNSPLHF.